Described below is a single TCR beta chain sequence and its context. Its matching antigen is unknown. This entry belongs to a study of T cell clonotyping in hematopoietic cell transplantation. V was clipped by 7 bases and J by 0 bases, with 13 bases between them. Germline CDR1 is MDHEN and CDR2 is SYDVKM. CDR3 length: 14 amino acids. Profiled with immunoSEQ multiplex PCR; TCRdb holds only in-frame clones, not every one. Here the sample spans roughly 29,000 clones, about 80% being singletons. The time point was: recipient sample about 28 days before transplant, after cytoreduction. Study-wide results and limits: Recipient TCR diversity dropped after transplant; expanded clonotypes rose from day 30 to 180. No sorting was done, leaving CD4 and CD8 contributions mixed.

This clonotype was sampled from a woman in her 30s with chronic myeloid leukemia. Some clones in this sample may be carry-over from other donors' samples. V usage is TRBV28 and J usage is TRBJ2-7; D gene ambiguous. The sequences come from peripheral blood mononuclear cells, collected before stem cell transplant. Here the CDR3 reads CASTAKPSSYEQYF. The CDR3 coding sequence is TGTGCCAGCACCGCGAAACCTAGCTCCTACGAGCAGTACTTC.